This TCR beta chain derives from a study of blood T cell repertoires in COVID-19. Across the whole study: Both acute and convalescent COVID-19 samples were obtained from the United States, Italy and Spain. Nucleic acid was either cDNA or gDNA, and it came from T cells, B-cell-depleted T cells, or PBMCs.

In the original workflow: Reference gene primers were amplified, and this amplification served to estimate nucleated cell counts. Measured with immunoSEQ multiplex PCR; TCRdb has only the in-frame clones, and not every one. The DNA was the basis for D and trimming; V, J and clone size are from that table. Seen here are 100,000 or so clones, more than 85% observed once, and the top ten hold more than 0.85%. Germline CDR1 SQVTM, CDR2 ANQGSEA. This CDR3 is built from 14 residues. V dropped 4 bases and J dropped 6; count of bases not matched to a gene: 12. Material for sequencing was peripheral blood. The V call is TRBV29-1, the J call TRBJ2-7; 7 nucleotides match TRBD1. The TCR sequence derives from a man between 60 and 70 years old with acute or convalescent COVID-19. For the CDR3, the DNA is TGCAGCGTTGGACAGGGCCTCGGCCGGGGCGAGCAGTACTTC. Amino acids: CSVGQGLGRGEQYF.